The 30 T cell receptor beta chains below all came from one sample that was sequenced in a study of blood T cell repertoires in COVID-19. This table comes from immunoSEQ multiplex PCR, and its TCRdb copy is limited to in-frame clones, with some not included. The data contain more than 90,000 clones, roughly 80% of them seen just once; the ten biggest clones take up about 2.7%. Sample: peripheral blood. These receptors all come from a man aged 45 to 65 with acute or convalescent COVID-19.

This clone was seen just once. V gene TRBV6-5 combines with J gene TRBJ1-2, with 9 bases matching TRBD1. V trimming: 11 bases; J trimming: 4 bases; junction bases outside the gene matches: 2. This CDR3 has 11 amino acids. Germline V lookup: CDR1 MNHEY, CDR2 SVGAGI. The CDR3 reads CAGGQGYGYTF. DNA of the CDR3: TGTGCCGGGGGACAGGGCTATGGCTACACCTTC.

CDR3 DNA: TGTGCCAGCAGTCTAACTCGTCAGGGGCATGGCTACACCTTC. Translating gives CASSLTRQGHGYTF. The rearrangement joins TRBV25-1 to TRBJ1-2; D may be TRBD1 (6 bases). V was shortened by 5 bases and J by 6 bases, with 16 bases between the two germline ends. The CDR3 extends over 14 amino acids. Germline V gene sequence: CDR1 MGHDK, CDR2 SYGVNS.

The gene calls are TRBV5-1 and TRBJ1-2; 12 bases fit TRBD1. Trimming cost V 0 bases and J 6 bases; bases outside gene matches: 3. This CDR3 is 15 amino acids long. In germline, CDR1 is SGHRS, CDR2 YFSETQ. CDR3 sequence (DNA): TGCGCCAGCAGCTTGGCGGGACAGGGGGCCAATGGCTACACCTTC. Encoded protein: CASSLAGQGANGYTF.

The rearrangement joins TRBV19 to TRBJ2-1, with 8 bases aligning to TRBD2. V trimming: 3 bases; J trimming: 5 bases; junction bases outside the gene matches: 6. Germline V CDR1 and CDR2: LNHDA, SQIVND (reference sequence). The CDR3 runs 15 residues. The chain's CDR3 is CASSIEAGGHNEQFF. Here the CDR3 DNA reads TGTGCCAGTAGTATCGAGGCGGGGGGTCACAATGAGCAGTTCTTC.

The chain employs TRBV9 and TRBJ2-1, with 8 bases fitting TRBD2. This CDR3 region has 14 residues. The germline CDR1 and CDR2 sequences are SGDLS and YYNGEE. V lost 2 bases, J lost 7 bases, and 5 bases stayed unmatched. The CDR3 reads CASSVGTRVNEQFF. Here the CDR3 DNA reads TGTGCCAGCAGCGTCGGGACTAGAGTTAATGAGCAGTTCTTC.

The chain couples TRBV9 to TRBJ2-7; TRBD1 aligns across 7 bases. The V gene's germline CDR1 is SGDLS and CDR2 YYNGEE. This CDR3 is built from 13 residues. Trimming removed 7 bases from V and 5 bases from J; junction bases left unmatched: 9. DNA for the CDR3: TGTGCCAGCTCCGGGACAGTATCCCACGAGCAGTACTTC. Amino acids: CASSGTVSHEQYF.

The gene calls are TRBV11-3 and TRBJ2-2; TRBD2 might be the D (6 bases). The germline V gene has CDR1 SGHNT and CDR2 YENEEA. The CDR3 sequence is 14 residues long. Trimming cost V 1 base and J 5 bases, with 8 bases left between them. In DNA, the CDR3 is TGTGCCAGCAGCTTAGTCGCGGGGACCGGGGAGCTGTTTTTT. It translates to CASSLVAGTGELFF.

The J gene is TRBJ2-7, the V gene TRBV5-1; D is perhaps TRBD1 (6 bases). From germline, CDR1 is SGHRS and CDR2 YFSETQ. Trimming pared 2 bases from V and 3 bases from J, leaving 9 bases between. The CDR3 is made up of 13 amino acids. The CDR3 spells CASSFPGDYEQYF. The CDR3 coding sequence is TGCGCCAGCAGCTTCCCAGGGGACTACGAGCAGTACTTC.

The chain combines TRBV27 with TRBJ1-1; 7 bases map to TRBD1. With 6 bases clipped from V and 2 bases from J, the junction kept 9 bases outside the gene matches. The CDR3 sequence is 15 residues long. Germline CDR1 reads MNHEY; CDR2 reads SMNVEV (reference sequence). CDR3 sequence reads: CASRRTGTENTEAFF. The CDR3 DNA is TGTGCCAGCAGAAGAACCGGGACAGAAAACACTGAAGCTTTCTTT.

A single count supports this clone. The rearrangement uses TRBV19 and TRBJ2-7, with 16 bases fitting TRBD2. The CDR3 consists of 19 residues. The germline CDR1 and CDR2 sequences are LNHDA and SQIVND (reference sequence). V dropped 6 bases and J dropped 6; count of bases not matched to a gene: 17. CDR3 region: CASSDWLGTSGGASGEQYF. As DNA, the CDR3 is TGTGCCAGTAGCGATTGGCTGGGGACTAGCGGGGGGGCCTCTGGCGAGCAGTACTTC.

The chain couples TRBV11-2 to TRBJ2-7; perhaps TRBD1 as D (5 bases). The CDR3 is 14 residues long. Germline CDR1 is SGHAT and CDR2 is FQNNGV. V was shortened by 1 base and J by 3 bases, with 10 bases between the two germline ends. The CDR3 here is CASSLAGINYEQYF. In DNA, the CDR3 is TGTGCCAGCAGCTTAGCAGGGATCAACTACGAGCAGTACTTC.

This clone has more than one count but fewer than ten. V usage is TRBV18 and J usage is TRBJ1-5; D unclear. Germline CDR1 is KGHSH and CDR2 is LQKENI. Trimming took off 2 bases at V and 4 bases at J, with 9 bases between the two ends. The CDR3 sequence is 14 residues long. The CDR3 is CASSPNVTNQPQHF. The CDR3 coding sequence is TGTGCCAGCTCACCAAATGTGACTAATCAGCCCCAGCATTTT.

In this sample, this clone turned up once. The J gene is TRBJ1-1, the V gene TRBV5-1; D unclear. Germline V CDR1 and CDR2: SGHRS, YFSETQ. This CDR3 spans 15 amino acids. V was clipped by 0 bases and J by 5 bases, with 14 bases between them. CDR3 bases: TGCGCCAGCAGCTTGGTTTTAGGGAGAGGGACTGAAGCTTTCTTT. Its translation: CASSLVLGRGTEAFF.

This chain links TRBV4-1 with TRBJ1-5; D is perhaps TRBD1 (5 bases). Germline CDR1 is MGHRA and CDR2 is YSYEKL. V was trimmed by 1 base and J by 4 bases, leaving 11 bases between them. The CDR3 runs to 15 residues. Here the CDR3 reads CASSQVPGQNQPQHF. The CDR3 DNA reads as TGCGCCAGCAGCCAAGTCCCAGGGCAAAATCAGCCCCAGCATTTT.

The J gene is TRBJ1-1, the V gene TRBV20-1; tentative D call: TRBD1 (5 bases). Germline V gives CDR1 DFQATT, CDR2 SNEGSKA (reference sequence). The CDR3 has 12 amino acids. V was shortened by 3 bases and J by 6 bases, with 11 bases between the two germline ends. The CDR3 reads CSASDRGSEAFF. CDR3 sequence (DNA): TGCAGTGCTAGTGATAGGGGCTCTGAAGCTTTCTTT.

This clone appeared a few times. Other DNA sequences in the sample encode the same CDR3. This sequence joins TRBV3-1 (or the pseudogene TRBV3-2) and TRBJ2-6; 9 bases are shared with TRBD1. The germline gives CDR1 LGHDT, CDR2 YNNKEL (reference sequence). J gave up 2 bases and V 0 bases, and 2 bases lay outside the gene matches. The CDR3 spans 17 residues. The chain's CDR3 is CASSQEQGATGANVLTF. The CDR3 nucleotides read TGTGCCAGCAGCCAAGAACAGGGGGCGACTGGGGCCAACGTCCTGACTTTC.

This clone appeared a few times. The same CDR3 can be traced to other DNA sequences in this sample. In DNA form, the CDR3 reads TGTGCAAGCCGATCGGGGGGGCCCTACGAGCAGTACTTC. It encodes CASRSGGPYEQYF. This chain joins TRBV2 and TRBJ2-7; 8 bases line up with TRBD2. The CDR3 is made up of 13 amino acids. CDR1 and CDR2 (germline): SNHLY, FYNNEI.

The chain carries TRBV19 and TRBJ2-1, with D possibly being TRBD1 (6 bases). CDR3 length: 17 residues. The ends were cut back, 6 bases at V and 6 bases at J, with 24 bases in the middle. From germline, CDR1 is LNHDA and CDR2 SQIVND (reference sequence). The CDR3 protein is CASSRFGIGQGRNEQFF. CDR3 nucleotide sequence: TGTGCCAGTAGCCGCTTTGGGATTGGGCAGGGGCGCAATGAGCAGTTCTTC.

This clone was observed a handful of times. The V call is TRBV6-5, the J call TRBJ2-1, with D unclear. CDR1 MNHEY and CDR2 SVGAGI come from the germline V gene. The CDR3 contains 10 residues. The V end lost 8 bases, the J end lost 8 bases, and 7 bases lay between the germline ends. The CDR3 bases are TGTGCCAGCGGCCCCTATGAGCAGTTCTTC. This codes for CASGPYEQFF.

The rearrangement uses TRBV5-1 and TRBJ1-2; 8 bases are shared with TRBD1. The CDR3 has 18 residues. J gave up 4 bases and V 4 bases, and 18 bases lay outside the gene matches. CDR1 is SGHRS, CDR2 YFSETQ, per germline. The CDR3 loop reads CASSPDGAGQGQTYGYTF. CDR3 in DNA: TGCGCCAGCAGCCCCGACGGGGCTGGACAGGGCCAGACCTATGGCTACACCTTC.

This sequence joins TRBV21-1 and TRBJ1-4; the tabulated D call, TRBD1, remains unverified against the DNA. TRBV21-1 is described as a pseudogene. CDR3 length: 14 residues. DNA of the CDR3: TGTGCCAGCAGAAAAAAACCAGGGTATGAAAAACTGTTTTTT. Its protein is CASRKKPGYEKLFF.

The gene calls are TRBV7-3 and TRBJ2-1, with D perhaps TRBD2 (6 bases). V was pared by 1 base and J by 0 bases, with 7 bases between. The CDR3 has 15 residues. Germline values: CDR1 SGHTA, CDR2 FQGTGA. The CDR3 is CASSLSGNSYNEQFF. DNA of the CDR3: TGTGCCAGCAGCTTAAGCGGGAACTCCTACAATGAGCAGTTCTTC.

The gene calls are TRBV19 and TRBJ1-2, with D perhaps matching TRBD1 (6 bases). Germline V gene lookup returns CDR1 LNHDA and CDR2 SQIVND (reference sequence). The CDR3 is 15 residues long. Deletions cut 5 bases from V and 3 bases from J, with 16 bases between. CDR3 sequence reads: CASSSRTGSHYGYTF. The CDR3 DNA sequence: TGTGCCAGTAGTTCTCGCACAGGGTCTCACTATGGCTACACCTTC.

J is TRBJ2-2 and V is TRBV3-1 (or the pseudogene TRBV3-2); TRBD2 is a possible D gene (6 bases). V lost 0 bases to trimming and J lost 6 bases, with 11 bases between them. The CDR3 spans 15 residues. Germline V lookup: CDR1 LGHDT, CDR2 YNNKEL (reference sequence). The CDR3 spells CASSQDFGGAGELFF. CDR3 in DNA: TGTGCCAGCAGCCAAGATTTCGGGGGAGCCGGGGAGCTGTTTTTT.

Many counts were recorded for this clone. This sequence joins TRBV19 and TRBJ1-3, with D uncertain. The ends were cut back, 5 bases at V and 0 bases at J, with 5 bases in the middle. This CDR3 comprises 13 residues. Germline-derived CDR1 and CDR2 are LNHDA and SQIVND (reference sequence). CDR3 protein: CASSQISGNTIYF. DNA of the CDR3: TGTGCCAGTAGTCAGATCTCTGGAAACACCATATATTTT. Full variable domain (outside the CDR3, taken from reference TRBV19 and TRBJ1-3): DGGITQSPKYLFRKEGQNVTLSCEQNLNHDAMYWYRQDPGQGLRLIYYSQIVNDFQKGDIAEGYSVSREKKESFPLTVTSAQKNPTAFYLCASSQISGNTIYFGEGSWLTVV.

The CDR3 DNA reads as TGCGCCAGCAGCGGGTCCCGGGCGGGGGATTCACCCCTCCACTTT. This gives the protein CASSGSRAGDSPLHF. The chain employs TRBV5-1 and TRBJ1-6; D might be TRBD1 (5 bases). Germline V lookup: CDR1 SGHRS, CDR2 YFSETQ. The CDR3 spans 15 residues. V lost 4 bases, J lost 8 bases, and 16 bases lay in between.

The V call is TRBV4-1, the J call TRBJ1-6; TRBD1 might be the D (6 bases). Trimming removed 1 base from V and 4 bases from J, with 11 bases in between. Germline V gene sequence: CDR1 MGHRA, CDR2 YSYEKL. CDR3 size: 16 residues. CDR3 residues: CASSQATGRYNSPLHF. The CDR3 DNA reads TGCGCCAGCAGCCAAGCGACAGGACGTTATAATTCACCCCTCCACTTT.

This chain's CDR3 is CASSILYRGRRTEAFF. CDR3 in DNA: TGTGCCAGCAGCATACTTTACAGGGGGCGTCGGACTGAAGCTTTCTTT. The V gene is TRBV7-8, the J gene TRBJ1-1, with 9 bases fitting TRBD1. CDR1 SGHVS and CDR2 FQNEAQ come from the germline V gene. The ends lost 5 bases at V and 5 bases at J; junction bases unmatched: 12. The CDR3 covers 16 residues.

The V and J genes are TRBV11-1 and TRBJ2-5; the D gene is possibly TRBD1 (6 bases). The germline CDR1 and CDR2 sequences are SGHAT and FQDESV (reference sequence). The CDR3 is 16 residues long. Trimming left V 5 bases short and J 5 bases short, with 21 bases between. CDR3 sequence (DNA): TGTGCCAGCAGCCCGCGTAATACAGGGTTAGGGGAGACCCAGTACTTC. Amino acids: CASSPRNTGLGETQYF.

The chain joins TRBV28 to TRBJ2-7; TRBD1 is a possible D gene (5 bases). CDR1 and CDR2 from the germline V gene are MDHEN and SYDVKM. The CDR3 has 13 residues. V lost 6 bases, J lost 3 bases, and 12 bases lay in between. For the CDR3, the DNA is TGTGCCAGCAGAGCAGGGATAGTCTACGAGCAGTACTTC. It is translated as CASRAGIVYEQYF. The full variable domain, with the rest looked up from reference TRBV28 and TRBJ2-7, is DVKVTQSSRYLVKRTGEKVFLECVQDMDHENMFWYRQDPGLGLRLIYFSYDVKMKEKGDIPEGYSVSREKKERFSLILESASTNQTSMYLCASRAGIVYEQYFGPGTRLTVT.